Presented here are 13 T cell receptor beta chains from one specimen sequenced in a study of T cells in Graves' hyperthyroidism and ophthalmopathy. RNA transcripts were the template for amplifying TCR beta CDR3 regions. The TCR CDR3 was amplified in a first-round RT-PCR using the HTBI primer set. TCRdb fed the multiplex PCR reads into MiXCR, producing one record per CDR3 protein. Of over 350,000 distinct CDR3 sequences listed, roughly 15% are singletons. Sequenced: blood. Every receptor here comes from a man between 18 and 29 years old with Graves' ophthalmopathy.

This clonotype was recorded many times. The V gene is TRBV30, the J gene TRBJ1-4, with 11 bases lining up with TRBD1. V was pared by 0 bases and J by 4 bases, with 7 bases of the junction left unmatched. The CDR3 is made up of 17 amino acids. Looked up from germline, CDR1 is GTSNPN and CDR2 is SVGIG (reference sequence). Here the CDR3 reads CAWSVRDRGFGNEKLFF. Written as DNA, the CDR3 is TGTGCCTGGAGTGTACGGGACAGGGGGTTTGGTAATGAAAAACTGTTTTTT.

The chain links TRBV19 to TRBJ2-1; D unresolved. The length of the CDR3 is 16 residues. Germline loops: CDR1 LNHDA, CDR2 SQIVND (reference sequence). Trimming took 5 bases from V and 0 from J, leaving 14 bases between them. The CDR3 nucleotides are TGTGCCAGTAGTCCACGACGGCTTGACTCCTACAATGAGCAGTTCTTC. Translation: CASSPRRLDSYNEQFF.

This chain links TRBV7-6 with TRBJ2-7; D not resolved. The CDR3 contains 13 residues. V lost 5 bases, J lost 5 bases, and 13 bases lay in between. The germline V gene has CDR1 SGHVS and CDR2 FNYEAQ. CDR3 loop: CASSLTRVNEQYF. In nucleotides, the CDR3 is TGTGCCAGCAGCCTTACTCGGGTAAACGAGCAGTACTTC.

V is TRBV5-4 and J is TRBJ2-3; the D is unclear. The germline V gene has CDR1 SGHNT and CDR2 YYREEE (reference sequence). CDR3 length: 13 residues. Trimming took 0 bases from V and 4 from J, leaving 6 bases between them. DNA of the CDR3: TGTGCCAGCAGCTTGGAGGACGCAGATACGCAGTATTTT. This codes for CASSLEDADTQYF.

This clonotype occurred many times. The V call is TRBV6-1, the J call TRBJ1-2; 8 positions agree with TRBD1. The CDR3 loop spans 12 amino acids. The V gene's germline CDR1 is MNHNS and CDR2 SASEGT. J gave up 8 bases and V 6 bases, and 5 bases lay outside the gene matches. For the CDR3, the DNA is TGTGCCAGCAGGAGACAGGGGCGCGGCTACACCTTC. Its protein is CASRRQGRGYTF.

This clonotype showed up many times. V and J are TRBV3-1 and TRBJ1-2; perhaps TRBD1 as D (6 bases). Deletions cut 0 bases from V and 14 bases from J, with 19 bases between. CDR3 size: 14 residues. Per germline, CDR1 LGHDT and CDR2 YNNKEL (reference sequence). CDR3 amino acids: CASSQEGRGLGVTF. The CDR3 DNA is TGTGCCAGCAGCCAAGAGGGCCGGGGGCTTGGTGTTACCTTC.

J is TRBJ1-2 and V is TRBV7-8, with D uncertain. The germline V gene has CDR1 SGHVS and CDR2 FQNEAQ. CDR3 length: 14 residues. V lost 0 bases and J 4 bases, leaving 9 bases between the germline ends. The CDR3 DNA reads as TGTGCCAGCAGCTTAGCAGGGAGCGGCTATGGCTACACCTTC. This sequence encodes CASSLAGSGYGYTF.

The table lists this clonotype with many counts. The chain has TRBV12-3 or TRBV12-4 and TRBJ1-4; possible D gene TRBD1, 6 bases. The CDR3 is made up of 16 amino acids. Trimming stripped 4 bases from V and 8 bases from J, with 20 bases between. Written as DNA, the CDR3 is TGTGCCAGCAGTTCGACAGGTCGGGGGGAGAAGGAAAAACTGTTTTTT. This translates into CASSSTGRGEKEKLFF.

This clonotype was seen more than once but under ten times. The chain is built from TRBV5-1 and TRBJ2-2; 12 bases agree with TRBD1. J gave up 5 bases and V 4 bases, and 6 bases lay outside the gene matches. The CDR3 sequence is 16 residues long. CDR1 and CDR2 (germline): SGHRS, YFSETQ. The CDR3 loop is CASSLGQGARTGELFF. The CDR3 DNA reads TGCGCCAGCAGCCTGGGACAGGGGGCGAGAACCGGGGAGCTGTTTTTT.

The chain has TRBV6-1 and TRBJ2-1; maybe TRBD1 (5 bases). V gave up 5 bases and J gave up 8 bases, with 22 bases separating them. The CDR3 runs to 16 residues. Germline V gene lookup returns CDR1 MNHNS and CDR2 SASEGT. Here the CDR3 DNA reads TGTGCCAGCAGTCAGCCCCCAGGGAAGGTAGGCGATGAGCAGTTCTTC. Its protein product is CASSQPPGKVGDEQFF.

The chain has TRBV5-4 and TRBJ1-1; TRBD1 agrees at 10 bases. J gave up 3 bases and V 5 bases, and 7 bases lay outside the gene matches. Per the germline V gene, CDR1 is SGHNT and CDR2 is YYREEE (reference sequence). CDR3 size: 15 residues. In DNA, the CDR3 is TGTGCCAGCAGACACCTTGGACAGGGGGACACTGAAGCTTTCTTT. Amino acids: CASRHLGQGDTEAFF.

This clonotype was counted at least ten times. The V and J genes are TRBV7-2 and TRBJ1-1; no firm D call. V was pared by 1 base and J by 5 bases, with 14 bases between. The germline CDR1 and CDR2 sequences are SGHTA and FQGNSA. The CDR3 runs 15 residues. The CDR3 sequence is CASSLVSAMRTEAFF. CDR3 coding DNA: TGTGCCAGCAGCTTAGTATCAGCTATGAGGACTGAAGCTTTCTTT.

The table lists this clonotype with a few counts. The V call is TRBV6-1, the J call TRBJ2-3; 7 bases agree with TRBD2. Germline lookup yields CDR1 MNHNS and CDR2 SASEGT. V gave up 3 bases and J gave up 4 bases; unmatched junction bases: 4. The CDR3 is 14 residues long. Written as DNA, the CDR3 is TGTGCCAGCAGTGAGCGGGGGTGGGCAGATACGCAGTATTTT. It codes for CASSERGWADTQYF.